This is a list of T cell receptor beta chains from one sample in a study of T-cell memory formation after mild COVID-19. TCRdb re-called the 5' RACE reads through MiXCR, storing one row per CDR3 protein. Here the sample spans more than 150,000 distinct CDR3 sequences, approximately 17% being singletons. The material sequenced was PBMCs or a T cell subset sorted from them (not recorded which). These receptors were taken from a man aged 18 to 35 who had mild COVID-19 (a few samples of this study predate the infection). Cell type and time point are not known. CDR3s include the opening cysteine and the closing phenylalanine or tryptophan. The D gene is left open where the match is weak. Clone size, where shown, is once, few, many, or a class for clones that have expanded.

v_call	d_call	j_call	clone_size	cdr3_nt	cdr3_aa
TRBV6-1	.	TRBJ1-5	few	TGTGCCAGCAGTGAAATCCCTAATCAGCCCCAGCATTTT	CASSEIPNQPQHF
TRBV7-3	TRBD1	TRBJ2-3	few	TGTGCCAGCGCGAAGGGGGCGAGCACAGATACGCAGTATTTT	CASAKGASTDTQYF
TRBV5-5	.	TRBJ1-1	.	TGTGCCAGCAGCTTGGGCCACCAACGCGGAGCTTTCTTT	CASSLGHQRGAFF
TRBV5-1	.	TRBJ2-3	few	TGCGCCAGCAGCTTGGGCCTTTTGGAGAGCACAGATACGCAGTATTTT	CASSLGLLESTDTQYF
TRBV5-1	TRBD1	TRBJ1-2	.	TGCGCCAGCAGCTTGGGGGACAGGGTGTATGGCTACACCTTC	CASSLGDRVYGYTF
TRBV7-2	.	TRBJ1-2	.	TGTGCCAGCAGCTTCCAAGGGGCCTATGGCTACACCTTC	CASSFQGAYGYTF
TRBV5-1	.	TRBJ2-2	.	TGCGCCAGCAGCTTGGGTCTAGTTGGCGGGGAGCTGTTTTTT	CASSLGLVGGELFF
TRBV28	.	TRBJ1-3	.	TGTGCCAGCAGTTTGTGGAGGGCGGGAAACACCATATATTTT	CASSLWRAGNTIYF
TRBV2	.	TRBJ1-1	few	TGTGCCAGCAGCAAGGACGGAGGGAACACTGAAGCTTTCTTT	CASSKDGGNTEAFF
TRBV7-9	.	TRBJ2-1	few	TGTGCCAGCAGCTTAATTGGGGTACAATACAATGAGCAGTTCTTC	CASSLIGVQYNEQFF
TRBV3-1	.	TRBJ2-7	.	TGTGCCAGCAGCCAAGAGGGTTTCTACGAGCAGTACTTC	CASSQEGFYEQYF
TRBV12-3/TRBV12-4	.	TRBJ1-1	few	TGTGCCAGCAGTTTCCGGGGCGCGAACACTGAAGCTTTCTTT	CASSFRGANTEAFF
TRBV18	TRBD2	TRBJ2-1	few	TGTGCCAGCTCACCAAATAGCGGGGGCTCCTACAATGAGCAGTTCTTC	CASSPNSGGSYNEQFF
TRBV7-2	.	TRBJ2-7	few	TGTGCCAGCAGCTTAGTTTGGCAGTCCCACGAGCAGTACTTC	CASSLVWQSHEQYF
TRBV7-2	.	TRBJ1-5	few	TGTGCCAGCAGCTCAAGGGGATATAGCAATCAGCCCCAGCATTTT	CASSSRGYSNQPQHF
TRBV7-2	TRBD2	TRBJ2-3	few	TGTGCCAGCAGCTTTCTAGCGGGGACAGATACGCAGTATTTT	CASSFLAGTDTQYF
TRBV6-5	.	TRBJ1-5	few	TGTGCCAGCAGTTACTCGGCGGGAGGCAATCAGCCCCAGCATTTT	CASSYSAGGNQPQHF
TRBV29-1	TRBD1	TRBJ1-1	.	TGCAGCGTTGAAGATCCCCCGTTCGGGACAGTTCCAGCTTTCTTT	CSVEDPPFGTVPAFF
TRBV20-1	TRBD2	TRBJ2-2	few	TGCAGTGCTAGATTGGCTAGCGGATACGGGGAGCTGTTTTTT	CSARLASGYGELFF
TRBV10-3	TRBD2	TRBJ2-3	.	TGTGCCATCGGGGGGGCAGATACGCAGTATTTT	CAIGGADTQYF
TRBV12-3/TRBV12-4	.	TRBJ2-7	few	TGTGCCAGCAGTCCATACAATACCCACGAGCAGTACTTC	CASSPYNTHEQYF
TRBV20-1	TRBD2	TRBJ2-5	.	TGCAGTGCTTCCCCGGGGGGGGAACAACAAGAGACCCAGTACTTC	CSASPGGEQQETQYF
TRBV12-3/TRBV12-4	TRBD1	TRBJ1-2	many	TGTGCCAGCAATTCCGGACAGGGACGCGGCTACACCTTC	CASNSGQGRGYTF
TRBV9	TRBD1	TRBJ1-1	.	TGTGCCAACAGTGACCACAGGGGAGGGAACACTGAAGCTTTCTTT	CANSDHRGGNTEAFF
TRBV28	TRBD2	TRBJ2-1	.	TGTGCCAGCAGTTTACTCTTAGGGCGGGGGGGCAATGAGCAGTTCTTC	CASSLLLGRGGNEQFF